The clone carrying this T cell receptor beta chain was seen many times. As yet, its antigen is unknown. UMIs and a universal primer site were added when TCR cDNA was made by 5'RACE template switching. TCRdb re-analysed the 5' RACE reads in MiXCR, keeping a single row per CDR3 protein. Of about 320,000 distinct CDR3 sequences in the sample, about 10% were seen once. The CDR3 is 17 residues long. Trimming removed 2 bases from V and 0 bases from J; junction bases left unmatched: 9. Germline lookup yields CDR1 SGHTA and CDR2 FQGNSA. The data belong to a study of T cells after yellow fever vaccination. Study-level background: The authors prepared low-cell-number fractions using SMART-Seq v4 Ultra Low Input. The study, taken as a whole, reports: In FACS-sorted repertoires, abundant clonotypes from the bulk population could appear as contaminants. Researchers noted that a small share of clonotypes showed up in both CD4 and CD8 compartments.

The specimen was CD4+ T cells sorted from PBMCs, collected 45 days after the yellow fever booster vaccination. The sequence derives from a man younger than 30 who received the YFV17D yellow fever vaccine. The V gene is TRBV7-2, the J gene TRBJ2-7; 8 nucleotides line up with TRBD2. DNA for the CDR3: TGTGCCAGCAGCTTAAGGATGGCGGGAGGAGGCTCCTACGAGCAGTACTTC. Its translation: CASSLRMAGGGSYEQYF.